This TCR beta chain stems from a study of cytomegalovirus exposure and HLA in healthy donors. The PCR made use of 60 Vbeta and 13 Jbeta primers. The repertoire was sequenced with immunoSEQ multiplex PCR; TCRdb's copy has only in-frame clones and lacks some. Of about 130,000 clones in the sample, around 87% were seen once. Specimen: PBMCs. The TCR originated in a woman under 40 in good health and CMV-seronegative.

The CDR3 loop is CASRNPGQGPSGANVLTF. The CDR3 DNA reads TGCGCCAGCAGGAATCCGGGACAGGGGCCCTCTGGGGCCAACGTCCTGACTTTC. The gene calls are TRBV5-1 and TRBJ2-6, with 10 bases fitting TRBD1. V shed 5 bases and J 0 bases; nucleotides not matched to a gene: 8. The germline V gene has CDR1 SGHRS and CDR2 YFSETQ. The CDR3 sequence is 18 residues long.